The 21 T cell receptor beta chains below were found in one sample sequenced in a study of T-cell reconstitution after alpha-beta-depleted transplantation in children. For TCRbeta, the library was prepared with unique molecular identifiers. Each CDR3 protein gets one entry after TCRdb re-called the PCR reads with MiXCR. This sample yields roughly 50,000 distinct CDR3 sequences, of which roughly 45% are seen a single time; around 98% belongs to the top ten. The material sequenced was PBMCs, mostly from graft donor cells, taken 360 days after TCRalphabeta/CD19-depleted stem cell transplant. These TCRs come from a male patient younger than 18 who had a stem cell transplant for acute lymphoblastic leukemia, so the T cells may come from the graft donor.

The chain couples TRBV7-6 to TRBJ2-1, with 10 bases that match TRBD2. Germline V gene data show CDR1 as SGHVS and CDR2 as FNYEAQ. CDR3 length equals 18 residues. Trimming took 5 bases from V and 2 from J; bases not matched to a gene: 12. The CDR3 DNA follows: TGTGCCAGCAGCCCCAACCCGCTAGCGGGAGTGACCTACAATGAGCAGTTCTTC. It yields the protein CASSPNPLAGVTYNEQFF. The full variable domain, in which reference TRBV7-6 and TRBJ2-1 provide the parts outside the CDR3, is GAGVSQSPRYKVTKRGQDVALRCDPISGHVSLYWYRQALGQGPEFLTYFNYEAQQDKSGLPNDRFSAERPEGSISTLTIQRTEQRDSAMYRCASSPNPLAGVTYNEQFFGPGTRLTVL.

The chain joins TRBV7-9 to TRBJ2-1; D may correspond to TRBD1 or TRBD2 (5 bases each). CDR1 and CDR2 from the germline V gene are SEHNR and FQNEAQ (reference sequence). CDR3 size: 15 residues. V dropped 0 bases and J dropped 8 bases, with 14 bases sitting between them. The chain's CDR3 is CASSLAGLRGHEQFF. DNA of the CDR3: TGTGCCAGCAGCTTAGCGGGATTGAGGGGACATGAGCAGTTCTTC.

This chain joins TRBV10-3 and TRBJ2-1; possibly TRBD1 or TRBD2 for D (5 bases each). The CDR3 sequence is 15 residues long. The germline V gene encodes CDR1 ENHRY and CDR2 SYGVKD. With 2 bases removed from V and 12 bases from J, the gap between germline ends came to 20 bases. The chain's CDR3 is CAISETPGPSIGQFF. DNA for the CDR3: TGTGCCATCAGTGAGACCCCGGGACCGTCAATTGGGCAGTTCTTC.

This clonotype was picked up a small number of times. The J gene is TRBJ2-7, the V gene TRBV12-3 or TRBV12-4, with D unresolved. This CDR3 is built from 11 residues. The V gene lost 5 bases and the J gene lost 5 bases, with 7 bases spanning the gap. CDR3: CASSRLNEQYF. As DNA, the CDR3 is TGTGCCAGCAGTCGATTAAACGAGCAGTACTTC.

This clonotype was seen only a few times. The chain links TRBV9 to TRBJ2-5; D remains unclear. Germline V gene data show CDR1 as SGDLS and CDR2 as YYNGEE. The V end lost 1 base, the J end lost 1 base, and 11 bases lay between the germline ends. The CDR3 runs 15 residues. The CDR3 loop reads CASSVQGSIQETQYF. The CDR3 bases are TGTGCCAGCAGCGTACAAGGGTCTATCCAAGAGACCCAGTACTTC.

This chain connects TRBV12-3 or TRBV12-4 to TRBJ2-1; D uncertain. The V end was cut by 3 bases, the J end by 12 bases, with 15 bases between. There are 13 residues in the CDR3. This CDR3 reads CASSFSSSPGQFF. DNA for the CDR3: TGTGCCAGCAGTTTCAGTTCATCCCCAGGGCAGTTCTTC.

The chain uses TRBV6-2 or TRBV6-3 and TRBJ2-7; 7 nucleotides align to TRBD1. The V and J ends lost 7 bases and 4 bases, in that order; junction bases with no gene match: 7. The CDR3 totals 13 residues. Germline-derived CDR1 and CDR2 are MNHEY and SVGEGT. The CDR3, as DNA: TGTGCCAGCAACCCGACAGGGATATACGAGCAGTACTTC. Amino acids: CASNPTGIYEQYF.

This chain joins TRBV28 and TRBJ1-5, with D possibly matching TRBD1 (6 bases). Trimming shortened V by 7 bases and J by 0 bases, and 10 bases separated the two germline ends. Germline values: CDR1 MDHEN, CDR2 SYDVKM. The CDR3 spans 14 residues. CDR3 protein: CASTGGISNQPQHF. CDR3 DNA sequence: TGTGCCAGCACCGGGGGCATTAGCAATCAGCCCCAGCATTTT.

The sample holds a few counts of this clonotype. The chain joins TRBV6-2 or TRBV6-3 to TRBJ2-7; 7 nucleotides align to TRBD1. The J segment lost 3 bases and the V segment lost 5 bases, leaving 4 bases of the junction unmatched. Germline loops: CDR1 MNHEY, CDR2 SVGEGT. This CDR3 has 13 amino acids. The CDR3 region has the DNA TGTGCCAGCAGTCCCGGGACAGACTACGAGCAGTACTTC. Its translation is CASSPGTDYEQYF.

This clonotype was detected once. This chain's CDR3 is CASSQRRRGMADTQYF. The CDR3 region has the DNA TGTGCCAGCAGCCAGAGGAGAAGGGGAATGGCAGATACGCAGTATTTT. The rearrangement links TRBV14 to TRBJ2-3; D perhaps matches TRBD1 (5 bases). Trimming removed 3 bases from V and 4 bases from J, with 17 bases in between. Germline V gives CDR1 SGHDN, CDR2 FVKESK. This CDR3 spans 16 amino acids.

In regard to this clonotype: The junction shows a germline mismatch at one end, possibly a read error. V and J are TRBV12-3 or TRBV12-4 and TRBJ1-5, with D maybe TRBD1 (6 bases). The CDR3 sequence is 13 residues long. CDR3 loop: CASSLGTIQPQHF. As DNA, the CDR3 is TGTGCCAGCAGCTTAGGGACAATACAGCCCCAGCATTTT.

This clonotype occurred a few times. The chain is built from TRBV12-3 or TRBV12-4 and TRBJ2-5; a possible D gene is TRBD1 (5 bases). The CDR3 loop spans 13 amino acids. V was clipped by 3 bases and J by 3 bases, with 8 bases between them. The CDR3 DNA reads TGTGCCAGCAGTTTTGAACAGGAAGAGACCCAGTACTTC. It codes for CASSFEQEETQYF.

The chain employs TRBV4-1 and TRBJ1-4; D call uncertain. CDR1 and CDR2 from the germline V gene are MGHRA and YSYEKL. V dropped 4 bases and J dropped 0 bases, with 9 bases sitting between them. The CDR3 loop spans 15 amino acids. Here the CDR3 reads CASSLDGATNEKLFF. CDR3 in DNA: TGCGCCAGCAGCCTTGACGGTGCAACTAATGAAAAACTGTTTTTT.

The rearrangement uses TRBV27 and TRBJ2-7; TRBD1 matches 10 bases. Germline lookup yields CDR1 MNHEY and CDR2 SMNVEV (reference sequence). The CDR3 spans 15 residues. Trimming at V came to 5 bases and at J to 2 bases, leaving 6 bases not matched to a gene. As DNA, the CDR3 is TGTGCCAGCAGTGCCCGGGACAGGGGTGCCTACGAGCAGTACTTC. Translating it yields CASSARDRGAYEQYF.

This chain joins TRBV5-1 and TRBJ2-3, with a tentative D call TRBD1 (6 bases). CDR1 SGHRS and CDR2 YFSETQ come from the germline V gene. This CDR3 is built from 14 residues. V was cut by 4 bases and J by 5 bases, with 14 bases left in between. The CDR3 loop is CASSPPDSVDTQYF. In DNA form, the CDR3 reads TGCGCCAGCAGCCCGCCGGACAGTGTAGATACGCAGTATTTT.

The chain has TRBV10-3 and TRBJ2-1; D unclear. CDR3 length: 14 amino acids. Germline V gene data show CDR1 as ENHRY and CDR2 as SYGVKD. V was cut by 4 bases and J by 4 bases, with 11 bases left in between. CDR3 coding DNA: TGTGCCATCAGTGCGGAGACAAAATACAATGAGCAGTTCTTC. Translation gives CAISAETKYNEQFF.

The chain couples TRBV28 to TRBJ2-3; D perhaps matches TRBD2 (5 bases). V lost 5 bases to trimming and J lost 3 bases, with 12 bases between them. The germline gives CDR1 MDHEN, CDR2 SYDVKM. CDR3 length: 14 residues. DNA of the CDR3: TGTGCCAGCAGTCCCCCCCGGACTACAGATACGCAGTATTTT. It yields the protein CASSPPRTTDTQYF.

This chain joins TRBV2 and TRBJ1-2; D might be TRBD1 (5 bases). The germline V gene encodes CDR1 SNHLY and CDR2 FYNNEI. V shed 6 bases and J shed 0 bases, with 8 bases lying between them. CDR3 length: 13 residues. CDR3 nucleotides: TGTGCCAGCAGAAGGGGCCCTAACTATGGCTACACCTTC. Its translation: CASRRGPNYGYTF. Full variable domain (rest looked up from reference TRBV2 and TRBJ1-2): EPEVTQTPSHQVTQMGQEVILRCVPISNHLYFYWYRQILGQKVEFLVSFYNNEISEKSEIFDDQFSVERPDGSNFTLKIRSTKLEDSAMYFCASRRGPNYGYTFGSGTRLTVV.

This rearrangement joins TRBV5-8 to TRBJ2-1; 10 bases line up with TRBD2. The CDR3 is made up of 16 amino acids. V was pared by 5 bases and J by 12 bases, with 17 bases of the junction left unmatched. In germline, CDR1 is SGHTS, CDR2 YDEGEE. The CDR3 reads CASSDPGSGRAPWQFF. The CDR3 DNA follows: TGTGCCAGCAGTGACCCCGGGAGCGGGAGGGCCCCTTGGCAGTTCTTC.

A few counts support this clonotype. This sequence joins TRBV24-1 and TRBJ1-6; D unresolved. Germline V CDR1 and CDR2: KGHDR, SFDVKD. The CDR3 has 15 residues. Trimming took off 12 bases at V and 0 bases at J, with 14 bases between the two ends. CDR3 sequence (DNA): TGTGCCCTTTCAGGCGGTCTCTCCTATAATTCACCCCTCCACTTT. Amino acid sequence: CALSGGLSYNSPLHF.

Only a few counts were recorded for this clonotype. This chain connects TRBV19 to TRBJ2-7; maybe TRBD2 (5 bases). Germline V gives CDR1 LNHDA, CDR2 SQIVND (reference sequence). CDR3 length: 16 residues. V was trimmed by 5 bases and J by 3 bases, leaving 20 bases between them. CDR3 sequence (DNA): TGTGCCAGTAGTCCCCGAGCGACGGGATGGGTCTACGAGCAGTACTTC. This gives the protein CASSPRATGWVYEQYF.